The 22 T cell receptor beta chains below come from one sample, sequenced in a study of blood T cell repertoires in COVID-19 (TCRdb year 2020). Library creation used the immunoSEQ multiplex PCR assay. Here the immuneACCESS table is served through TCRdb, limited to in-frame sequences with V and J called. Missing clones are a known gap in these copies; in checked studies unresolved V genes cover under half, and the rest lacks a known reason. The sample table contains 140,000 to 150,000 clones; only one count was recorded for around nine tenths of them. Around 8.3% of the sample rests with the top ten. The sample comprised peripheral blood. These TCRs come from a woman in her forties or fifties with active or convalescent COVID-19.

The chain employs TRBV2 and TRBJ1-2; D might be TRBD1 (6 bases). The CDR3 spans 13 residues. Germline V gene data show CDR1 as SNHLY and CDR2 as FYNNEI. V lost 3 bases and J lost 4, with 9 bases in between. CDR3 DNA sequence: TGTGCCAGCAGTGATGACAGGATCTATGGCTACACCTTC. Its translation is CASSDDRIYGYTF.

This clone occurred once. The CDR3 here is CASSHGARGVDTQYF. The CDR3 nucleotides are TGTGCCAGCAGCCATGGCGCCAGGGGAGTAGATACGCAGTATTTT. This chain joins TRBV5-5 and TRBJ2-3; maybe TRBD1 (6 bases). The CDR3 is made up of 15 amino acids. Trimming removed 4 bases from V and 5 bases from J, with 17 bases in between. Germline CDR1 reads SGHKS; CDR2 reads YYEKEE (reference sequence).

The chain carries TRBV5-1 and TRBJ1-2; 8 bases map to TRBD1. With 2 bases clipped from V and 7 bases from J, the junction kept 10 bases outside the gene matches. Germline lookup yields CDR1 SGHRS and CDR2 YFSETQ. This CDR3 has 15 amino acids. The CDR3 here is CASSFDRGLVGGYTF. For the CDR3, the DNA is TGCGCCAGCAGCTTCGACAGGGGTCTGGTTGGTGGCTACACCTTC.

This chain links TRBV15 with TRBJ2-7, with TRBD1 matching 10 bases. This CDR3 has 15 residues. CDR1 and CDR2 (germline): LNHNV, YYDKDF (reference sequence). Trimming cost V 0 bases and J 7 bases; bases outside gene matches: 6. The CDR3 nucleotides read TGTGCCACCAGCAGAGATATGGGACAGGGGAATGAGCAGTACTTC. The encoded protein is CATSRDMGQGNEQYF.

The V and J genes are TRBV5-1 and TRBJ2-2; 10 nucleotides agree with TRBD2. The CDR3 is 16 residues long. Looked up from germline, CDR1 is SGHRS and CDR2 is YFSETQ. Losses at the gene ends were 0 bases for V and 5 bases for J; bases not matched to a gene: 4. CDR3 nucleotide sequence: TGCGCCAGCAGCTTGGAGTTAGCGGGAGGAACCGGGGAGCTGTTTTTT. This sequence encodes CASSLELAGGTGELFF. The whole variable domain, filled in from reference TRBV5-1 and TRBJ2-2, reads KAGVTQTPRYLIKTRGQQVTLSCSPISGHRSVSWYQQTPGQGLQFLFEYFSETQRNKGNFPGRFSGRQFSNSRSEMNVSTLELGDSALYLCASSLELAGGTGELFFGEGSRLTVL.

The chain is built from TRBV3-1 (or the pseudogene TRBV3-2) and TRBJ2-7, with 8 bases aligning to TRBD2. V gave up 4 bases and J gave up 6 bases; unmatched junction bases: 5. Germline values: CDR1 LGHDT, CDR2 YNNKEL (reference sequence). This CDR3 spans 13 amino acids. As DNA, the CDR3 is TGTGCCAGCAGCCCGGGGACTAGGAGCGAGCAGTACTTC. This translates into CASSPGTRSEQYF.

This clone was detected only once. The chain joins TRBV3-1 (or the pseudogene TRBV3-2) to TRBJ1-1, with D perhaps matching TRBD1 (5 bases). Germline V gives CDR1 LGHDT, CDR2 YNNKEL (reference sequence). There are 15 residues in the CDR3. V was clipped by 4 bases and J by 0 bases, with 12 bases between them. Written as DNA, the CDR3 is TGTGCCAGCAGCCCACGACAGTTGATGAACACTGAAGCTTTCTTT. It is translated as CASSPRQLMNTEAFF.

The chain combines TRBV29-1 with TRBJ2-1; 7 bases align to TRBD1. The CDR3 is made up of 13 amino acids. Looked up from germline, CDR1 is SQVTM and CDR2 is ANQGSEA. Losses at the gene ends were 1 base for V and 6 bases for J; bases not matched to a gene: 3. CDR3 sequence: CSVEADRSNEQFF. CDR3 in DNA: TGCAGCGTTGAAGCGGACAGGTCCAATGAGCAGTTCTTC.

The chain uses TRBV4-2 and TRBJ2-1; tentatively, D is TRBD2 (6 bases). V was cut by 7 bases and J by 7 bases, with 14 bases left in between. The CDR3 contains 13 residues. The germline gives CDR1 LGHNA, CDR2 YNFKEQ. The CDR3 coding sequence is TGTGCCAGCACCGCGGGGTCATTAAATGAGCAGTTCTTC. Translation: CASTAGSLNEQFF.

Here the CDR3 DNA reads TGTGCCAGCAGCCCCCGGACGCCGGGACAGTTCATGAACACTGAAGCTTTCTTT. Translation gives CASSPRTPGQFMNTEAFF. The chain links TRBV3-1 (or the pseudogene TRBV3-2) to TRBJ1-1, with 7 bases aligning to TRBD1. The V segment lost 4 bases and the J segment 0 bases; nucleotides outside the gene matches: 14. Per germline, CDR1 LGHDT and CDR2 YNNKEL (reference sequence). This CDR3 spans 18 amino acids.

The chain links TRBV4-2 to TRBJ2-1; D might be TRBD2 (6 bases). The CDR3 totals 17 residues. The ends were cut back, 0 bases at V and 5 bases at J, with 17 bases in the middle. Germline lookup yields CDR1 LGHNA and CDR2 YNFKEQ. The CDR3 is CASSQERSGSGHNEQFF. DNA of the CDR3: TGTGCCAGCAGCCAAGAACGGAGCGGGTCGGGACACAATGAGCAGTTCTTC.

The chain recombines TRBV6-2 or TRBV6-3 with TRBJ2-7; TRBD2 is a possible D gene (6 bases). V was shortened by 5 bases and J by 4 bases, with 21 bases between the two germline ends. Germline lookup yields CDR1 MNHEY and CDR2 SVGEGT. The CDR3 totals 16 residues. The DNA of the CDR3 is TGTGCCAGCAGTCCGTTTCTATCGGGGGTTCTGTACGAGCAGTACTTC. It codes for CASSPFLSGVLYEQYF.

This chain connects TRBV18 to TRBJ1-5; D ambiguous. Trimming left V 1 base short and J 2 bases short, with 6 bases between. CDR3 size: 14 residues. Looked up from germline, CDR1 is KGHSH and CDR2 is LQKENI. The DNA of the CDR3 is TGTGCCAGCTCACCACTCGAGGGCAATCAGCCCCAGCATTTT. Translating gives CASSPLEGNQPQHF.

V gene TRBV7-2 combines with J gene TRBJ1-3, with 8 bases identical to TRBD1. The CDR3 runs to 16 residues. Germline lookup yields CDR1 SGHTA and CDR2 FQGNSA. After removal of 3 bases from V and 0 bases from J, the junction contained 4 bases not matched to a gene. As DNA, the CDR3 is TGTGCCAGCAGCTTGACAGGGGTCAACTCTGGAAACACCATATATTTT. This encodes CASSLTGVNSGNTIYF.

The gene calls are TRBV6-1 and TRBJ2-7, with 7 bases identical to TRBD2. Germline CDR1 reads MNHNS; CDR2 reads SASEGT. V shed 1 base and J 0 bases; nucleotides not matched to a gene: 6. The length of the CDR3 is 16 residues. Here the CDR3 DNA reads TGTGCCAGCAGTGAAGTATCAGGACTAGTCTCCTACGAGCAGTACTTC. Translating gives CASSEVSGLVSYEQYF.

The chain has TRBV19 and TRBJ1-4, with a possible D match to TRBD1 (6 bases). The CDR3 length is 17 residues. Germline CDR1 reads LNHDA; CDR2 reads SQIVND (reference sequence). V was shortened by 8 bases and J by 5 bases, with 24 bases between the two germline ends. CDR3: CASQTISGGRGNEKLFF. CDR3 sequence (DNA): TGTGCCAGTCAAACTATTTCGGGGGGCAGAGGAAATGAAAAACTGTTTTTT.

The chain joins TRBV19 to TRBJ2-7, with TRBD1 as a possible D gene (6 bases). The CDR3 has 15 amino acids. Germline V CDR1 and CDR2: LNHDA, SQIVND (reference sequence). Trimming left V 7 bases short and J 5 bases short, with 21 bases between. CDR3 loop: CASKPSIWTVNEQYF. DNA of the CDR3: TGTGCCAGTAAACCGTCAATCTGGACAGTAAACGAGCAGTACTTC.

CDR3 DNA sequence: TGTGCCAGCAGACCGGGACTAGCGGTAGGCAATGAGCAGTTCTTC. It translates to CASRPGLAVGNEQFF. This sequence joins TRBV7-2 and TRBJ2-1; 11 bases line up with TRBD2. The germline V gene encodes CDR1 SGHTA and CDR2 FQGNSA. The CDR3 runs to 15 residues. The V gene end was trimmed by 6 bases and the J gene end by 6 bases; junction bases not matched to a gene: 7. The full variable domain, completed using reference TRBV7-2 and TRBJ2-1, is GAGVSQSPSNKVTEKGKDVELRCDPISGHTALYWYRQSLGQGLEFLIYFQGNSAPDKSGLPSDRFSAERTGGSVSTLTIQRTQQEDSAVYLCASRPGLAVGNEQFFGPGTRLTVL.

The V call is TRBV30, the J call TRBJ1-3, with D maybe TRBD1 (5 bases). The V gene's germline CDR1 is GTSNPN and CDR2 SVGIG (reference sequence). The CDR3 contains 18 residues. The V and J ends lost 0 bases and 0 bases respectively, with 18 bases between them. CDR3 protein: CAWSVRLLQAYSGNTIYF. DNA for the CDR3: TGTGCCTGGAGTGTTCGGCTCCTACAGGCTTACTCTGGAAACACCATATATTTT.

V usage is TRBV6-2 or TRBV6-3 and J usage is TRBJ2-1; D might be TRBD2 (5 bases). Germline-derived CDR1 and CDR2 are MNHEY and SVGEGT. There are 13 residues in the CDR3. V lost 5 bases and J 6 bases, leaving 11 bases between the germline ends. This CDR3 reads CASSQLDTNEQFF. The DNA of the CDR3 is TGTGCCAGCAGTCAACTAGATACCAATGAGCAGTTCTTC.

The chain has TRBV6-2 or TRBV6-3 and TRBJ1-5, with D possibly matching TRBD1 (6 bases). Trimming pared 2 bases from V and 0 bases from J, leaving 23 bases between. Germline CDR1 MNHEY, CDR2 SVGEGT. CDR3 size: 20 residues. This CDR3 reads CASSYPGGRGGVDSNQPQHF. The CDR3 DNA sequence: TGTGCCAGCAGTTACCCCGGCGGCAGGGGTGGCGTGGATAGCAATCAGCCCCAGCATTTT.

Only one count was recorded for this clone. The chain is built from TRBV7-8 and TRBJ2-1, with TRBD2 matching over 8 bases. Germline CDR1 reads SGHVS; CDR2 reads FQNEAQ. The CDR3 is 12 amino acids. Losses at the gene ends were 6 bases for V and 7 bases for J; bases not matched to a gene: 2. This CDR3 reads CASRRGGNEQFF. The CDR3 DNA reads TGTGCCAGCAGACGGGGGGGTAATGAGCAGTTCTTC.